This is a list of T cell receptor beta chains from one sample in a study of response to subunit inactivated influenza vaccine. Each CDR3 protein gets one entry after TCRdb re-called the RT-PCR reads with MiXCR. The sample yields 550,000 to 600,000 distinct CDR3 sequences, over 9.5% seen once. The material was PBMCs from blood, obtained on the day of vaccination. These receptors came from a middle-aged man who received an inactivated influenza vaccine. Each CDR3 is given with its conserved first and last residue. D genes are given only for firm matches. Clone size is stated in some rows and not others, as once, few, many or a class when expanded.

j_gene | v_gene | d_gene | abundance | CDR3nt | CDR3aa
TRBJ2-7 | TRBV28 | TRBD2 | few | TGTGCCAGCAGTTTATTTCTAGCGGGGACCTACGAGCAGTACTTC | CASSLFLAGTYEQYF
TRBJ2-4 | TRBV7-9 | . | . | TGTGCCAGCAGCTTAGGTGGGCAGGGGAAGGACTACTTC | CASSLGGQGKDYF
TRBJ1-4 | TRBV11-2 | . | few | TGTGCCAGCAGCTTAGTAAGGCCGGCAAAACTGTTTTTT | CASSLVRPAKLFF
TRBJ2-5 | TRBV2 | TRBD2 | few | TGTGCCAGCAGTGAACCCGGGACTACCCAAGAGACCCAGTACTTC | CASSEPGTTQETQYF
TRBJ2-1 | TRBV29-1 | TRBD2 | many | TGCAGCGTTGGCGGGAGGGCCTACAATGAGCAGTTCTTC | CSVGGRAYNEQFF
TRBJ1-2 | TRBV29-1 | . | few | TGCAGCGTTGAGGGCTCCCGGGACTATGGCTACACCTTC | CSVEGSRDYGYTF
TRBJ2-3 | TRBV5-1 | . | . | TGCGCCAGCAGCCCGGTTAGTGAGCGGGGCACAGATACGCAGTATTTT | CASSPVSERGTDTQYF
TRBJ1-5 | TRBV10-2 | . | . | TGCGCCAGCAGCTCTAGCAGGGGCCAGCCCCAGCATTTT | CASSSSRGQPQHF
TRBJ2-5 | TRBV28 | . | . | TGTGCCAGCAGTCCGTACGGGGGGCGACAAGAGACCCAGTACTTC | CASSPYGGRQETQYF
TRBJ2-7 | TRBV4-2 | . | . | TGTGCCAGCAGCCAAGTAAAAAGCTCCTACGAGCAGTACTTC | CASSQVKSSYEQYF
TRBJ1-2 | TRBV2 | TRBD1 | few | TGTGCCAGCATGGGGACAGGGATTGCCTATGGCTACACCTTC | CASMGTGIAYGYTF
TRBJ1-2 | TRBV6-1 | TRBD1 | few | TGTGCCAGCACCGACAGGGGTATTAACTATGGCTACACCTTC | CASTDRGINYGYTF
TRBJ1-1 | TRBV2 | . | . | TGTGCCAGCAGTGAAAATCTGGGTTACACTGAAGCTTTCTTT | CASSENLGYTEAFF